Shown below are 26 T cell receptor beta chains from a single sample sequenced in a study of blood T cells in healthy people across ages. Sample-barcoded 5' priming and a J-beta primer mix drove a second PCR of about 7 to 12 cycles. TCRdb recomputed calls from the 5' RACE reads with MiXCR, one row per CDR3 protein. The sample records about 640,000 distinct CDR3 sequences, roughly 50% being singletons. Sequenced input: blood. These receptors were obtained from a man in his sixties in good health.

V usage is TRBV27 and J usage is TRBJ2-7; D remains unclear. Per germline, CDR1 MNHEY and CDR2 SMNVEV (reference sequence). This CDR3 is built from 14 residues. V lost 7 bases and J 0 bases, leaving 13 bases between the germline ends. CDR3 in amino acids: CASIPNYNSYEQYF. The CDR3 DNA reads as TGTGCCAGCATCCCCAACTACAACTCCTACGAGCAGTACTTC.

This clonotype was counted a few times. The genes are TRBV2 and TRBJ2-5; TRBD2 matches at 11 bases. In germline, CDR1 is SNHLY, CDR2 FYNNEI. The CDR3 loop spans 15 amino acids. Trimming cost V 5 bases and J 4 bases; bases outside gene matches: 6. Here the CDR3 DNA reads TGTGCCAGCAGTTTCCAGACTAGCGGGGTAGAGACCCAGTACTTC. It encodes CASSFQTSGVETQYF.

The chain is built from TRBV2 and TRBJ2-5; D perhaps matches TRBD1 (5 bases). V shed 5 bases and J shed 1 base, with 8 bases lying between them. The germline CDR1 and CDR2 sequences are SNHLY and FYNNEI. The CDR3 covers 13 residues. The CDR3 DNA reads as TGTGCCAGCAGTTACAGGATCCAAGAGACCCAGTACTTC. Translation: CASSYRIQETQYF.

This clonotype was recorded at least ten times. The chain carries TRBV20-1 and TRBJ2-6, with D possibly matching TRBD1 (6 bases). The CDR3 loop spans 15 amino acids. Per germline, CDR1 DFQATT and CDR2 SNEGSKA (reference sequence). Between the trimmed V and J ends, which lost 1 base and 8 bases, there was a span of 15 bases. In DNA, the CDR3 is TGCAGTGCTAGAGGCATGGGGGCCCCCACCAACGTCCTGACTTTC. The encoded protein is CSARGMGAPTNVLTF.

This sequence joins TRBV6-5 and TRBJ1-2; possibly TRBD1 for D (6 bases). V was pared by 7 bases and J by 5 bases, with 14 bases between. CDR1 is MNHEY and CDR2 is SVGAGI in the germline V gene. This CDR3 comprises 13 residues. Here the CDR3 reads CASTRGGRYGYTF. In DNA, the CDR3 is TGTGCCAGCACCCGGGGGGGGCGTTATGGCTACACCTTC.

The chain couples TRBV14 to TRBJ2-1; TRBD1 agrees at 9 bases. V lost 3 bases, J lost 6 bases, and 9 bases stayed unmatched. The germline V gene encodes CDR1 SGHDN and CDR2 FVKESK. CDR3 length equals 16 residues. The CDR3 region has the DNA TGTGCCAGCAGCCAGATCCCGGGACAGGGTGTCAATGAGCAGTTCTTC. Amino acid sequence: CASSQIPGQGVNEQFF.

V and J are TRBV7-2 and TRBJ2-3, with 7 bases identical to TRBD1. Germline V CDR1 and CDR2: SGHTA, FQGNSA. Trimming cost V 8 bases and J 0 bases; bases outside gene matches: 8. The CDR3 sequence is 15 residues long. For the CDR3, the DNA is TGTGCCAGCGGCCAGGCGACAGGGAGCACAGATACGCAGTATTTT. Translation: CASGQATGSTDTQYF.

This clonotype has only a few counts. This chain connects TRBV20-1 to TRBJ2-5, with a weak D call TRBD2 (6 bases). V lost 5 bases to trimming and J lost 1 base, with 17 bases between them. The germline V gene encodes CDR1 DFQATT and CDR2 SNEGSKA (reference sequence). The CDR3 is made up of 15 amino acids. CDR3 protein: CSAYAPGLPQETQYF. CDR3 DNA: TGCAGTGCTTACGCCCCGGGACTTCCCCAAGAGACCCAGTACTTC.

This chain links TRBV3-1 with TRBJ1-2, with 12 bases that match TRBD1. This CDR3 is built from 17 residues. Germline V gene lookup returns CDR1 LGHDT and CDR2 YNNKEL (reference sequence). V lost 0 bases, J lost 4 bases, and 6 bases stayed unmatched. The CDR3 here is CASSQEMGTGGLYGYTF. CDR3 sequence (DNA): TGTGCCAGCAGCCAAGAAATGGGGACAGGGGGCCTCTATGGCTACACCTTC.

This clonotype was found a few times. V usage is TRBV24-1 and J usage is TRBJ2-5; TRBD1 or TRBD2 may be the D gene (5 bases each). This CDR3 has 12 residues. With 10 bases removed from V and 0 bases from J, the gap between germline ends came to 8 bases. Germline lookup yields CDR1 KGHDR and CDR2 SFDVKD. The CDR3 here is CATRDDQETQYF. The CDR3, as DNA: TGTGCCACAAGGGACGACCAAGAGACCCAGTACTTC.

Concerning this clonotype itself: Germline and junction disagree at one end, which may indicate a read error. This rearrangement joins TRBV29-1 to TRBJ2-3; the match to TRBD2 covers 8 bases. The CDR3 length is 14 residues. Germline CDR1 reads SQVTM; CDR2 reads ANQGSEA. CDR3 nucleotide sequence: TGCGGCGCATCAGCGGGGGAGTCGACGGATACGCGGTATTTT. Translation gives CGASAGESTDTRYF.

The chain recombines TRBV4-1 with TRBJ1-6, with D hard to call. Germline V gene sequence: CDR1 MGHRA, CDR2 YSYEKL. Trimming took 4 bases from V and 9 from J, leaving 19 bases between them. The CDR3 has 16 residues. The CDR3 DNA reads as TGCGCCAGCAGCCGGGTTTCAGGCAGCTTGGGTTCACCCCTCCACTTT. It is translated as CASSRVSGSLGSPLHF.

This clonotype was recorded a few times. The CDR3 DNA sequence: TGTGCCAGCAGTTTCGGGATAGCCAAAAACATTCAGTACTTC. Amino acid sequence: CASSFGIAKNIQYF. The rearrangement joins TRBV12-3 or TRBV12-4 to TRBJ2-4, with D possibly TRBD2 on 5 matching bases. The V and J ends lost 3 bases and 0 bases respectively, with 6 bases between them. This CDR3 is 14 amino acids long.

This sequence joins TRBV12-3 or TRBV12-4 and TRBJ2-3; weak D call: TRBD2 (7 bases). Trimming took off 4 bases at V and 4 bases at J, with 9 bases between the two ends. This CDR3 is built from 13 residues. CDR3 loop: CASSWGGPDTQYF. Written as DNA, the CDR3 is TGTGCCAGCAGTTGGGGGGGCCCAGATACGCAGTATTTT.

This clonotype was counted only a few times. The rearrangement joins TRBV10-2 to TRBJ2-4; 8 bases align to TRBD2. The CDR3 is 13 residues long. Germline lookup yields CDR1 WSHSY and CDR2 SAAADI. With 0 bases clipped from V and 10 bases from J, the junction kept 2 bases outside the gene matches. Written as DNA, the CDR3 is TGCGCCAGCAGTGAGTCTCGGGAGGGAATTCAGTACTTC. This encodes CASSESREGIQYF.

This clonotype was detected a few times. The chain carries TRBV12-3 or TRBV12-4 and TRBJ2-5, with D possibly matching TRBD1 (5 bases). The CDR3 runs 14 residues. V lost 5 bases and J lost 5, with 15 bases in between. CDR3 sequence reads: CASSIRRNRETQYF. For the CDR3, the DNA is TGTGCCAGCAGTATAAGACGGAACAGGGAGACCCAGTACTTC.

The chain is built from TRBV5-1 and TRBJ1-2; possible D gene TRBD1, 6 bases. Germline CDR1 reads SGHRS; CDR2 reads YFSETQ. The CDR3 is 15 residues long. The ends were cut back, 4 bases at V and 8 bases at J, with 21 bases in the middle. This chain's CDR3 is CASSRDQGTPRGYTF. The CDR3 nucleotides are TGCGCCAGCAGCCGAGATCAAGGGACACCGAGGGGCTACACCTTC.

CDR3 coding DNA: TGCAGTGCTAGAGACCCCAAGTCGGGAACTGAAGCTTTCTTT. Protein sequence: CSARDPKSGTEAFF. V gene TRBV20-1 combines with J gene TRBJ1-1; no clear D gene. The CDR3 length is 14 residues. CDR1 DFQATT and CDR2 SNEGSKA come from the germline V gene (reference sequence). V lost 0 bases and J lost 5, with 13 bases in between.

This sequence joins TRBV20-1 and TRBJ1-5; D is possibly TRBD1 (6 bases). Trimming shortened V by 6 bases and J by 2 bases, and 14 bases separated the two germline ends. Germline lookup yields CDR1 DFQATT and CDR2 SNEGSKA (reference sequence). The CDR3 extends over 14 amino acids. CDR3 sequence reads: CSAPVPGGNQPQHF. The CDR3 DNA is TGCAGTGCACCTGTACCAGGGGGCAATCAGCCCCAGCATTTT.

The V and J genes are TRBV19 and TRBJ1-2, with 8 bases identical to TRBD1. The CDR3 runs 13 residues. V gave up 7 bases and J gave up 13 bases; unmatched junction bases: 14. Germline CDR1 and CDR2: LNHDA and SQIVND (reference sequence). CDR3 amino acids: CASTQGALGWCTF. The CDR3 nucleotides read TGTGCCAGTACCCAGGGGGCGCTGGGTTGGTGCACCTTC.

The chain recombines TRBV25-1 with TRBJ2-6, with D perhaps matching TRBD2 (6 bases). The CDR3 consists of 17 residues. Per germline, CDR1 MGHDK and CDR2 SYGVNS. V was clipped by 2 bases and J by 4 bases, with 15 bases between them. CDR3 loop: CASSETRGTAGANVLTF. The DNA of the CDR3 is TGTGCCAGCAGTGAAACCCGCGGGACTGCAGGGGCCAACGTCCTGACTTTC.

A few counts support this clonotype. This chain uses TRBV10-3 with TRBJ2-5, with 8 bases that match TRBD2. The CDR3 consists of 12 residues. CDR1 ENHRY and CDR2 SYGVKD come from the germline V gene. V shed 9 bases, J shed 1 base, and the junction held 1 base outside the gene matches. CDR3 sequence (DNA): TGTGCCATTCGGGGGGGCCAAGAGACCCAGTACTTC. As protein: CAIRGGQETQYF.

V and J are TRBV6-2 or TRBV6-3 and TRBJ2-7; possibly TRBD2 for D (6 bases). The CDR3 is 11 residues long. Per the germline V gene, CDR1 is MNHEY and CDR2 is SVGEGT. The V end was cut by 6 bases, the J end by 12 bases, with 15 bases between. The CDR3 protein is CASRRRETRYF. The CDR3 DNA reads TGTGCCAGCAGAAGGAGGGAGACCCGGTACTTC.

This chain joins TRBV29-1 and TRBJ2-5; TRBD2 agrees at 7 bases. Per germline, CDR1 SQVTM and CDR2 ANQGSEA. The CDR3 consists of 12 residues. V was clipped by 7 bases and J by 5 bases; unmatched bases: 7. CDR3 DNA sequence: TGCAGCGCCCTGACTAGCAGGGAGACCCAGTACTTC. Residues: CSALTSRETQYF.

The gene calls are TRBV15 and TRBJ2-1, with 15 bases lining up with TRBD2. V was pared by 3 bases and J by 7 bases, with 1 base of the junction left unmatched. The CDR3 is 15 amino acids. Germline V lookup: CDR1 LNHNV, CDR2 YYDKDF (reference sequence). The CDR3 nucleotides are TGTGCCACCAGCAGCGGGACTAGCGGGGGGAATGAGCAGTTCTTC. Translation gives CATSSGTSGGNEQFF.

V and J are TRBV28 and TRBJ2-2; D remains ambiguous. The V end was cut by 0 bases, the J end by 3 bases, with 5 bases between. Per the germline V gene, CDR1 is MDHEN and CDR2 is SYDVKM. The CDR3 covers 14 residues. CDR3 bases: TGTGCCAGCAGTTTATGGCAGGACACCGGGGAGCTGTTTTTT. Its protein is CASSLWQDTGELFF.